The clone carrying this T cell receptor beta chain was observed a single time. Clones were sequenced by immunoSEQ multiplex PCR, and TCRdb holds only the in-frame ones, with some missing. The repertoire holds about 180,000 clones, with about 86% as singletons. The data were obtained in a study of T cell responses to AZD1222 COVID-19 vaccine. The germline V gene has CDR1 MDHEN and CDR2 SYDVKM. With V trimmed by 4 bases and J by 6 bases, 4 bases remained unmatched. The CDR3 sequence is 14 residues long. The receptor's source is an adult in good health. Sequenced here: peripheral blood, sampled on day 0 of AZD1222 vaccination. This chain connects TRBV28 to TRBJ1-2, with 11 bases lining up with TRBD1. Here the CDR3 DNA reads TGTGCCAGCAGTTCGCAGGGACAGGGGGATGGCTACACCTTC. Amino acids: CASSSQGQGDGYTF.